This is a list of T cell receptor beta chains from one sample in a study of T cells after yellow fever vaccination. TCRdb ran MiXCR on the 5' RACE reads and lists one entry per CDR3 protein. The sample yields about 75,000 distinct CDR3 sequences, around 7.8% seen once. Source: CD8+ T cells sorted from PBMCs, taken 9 to 11 days after the first yellow fever vaccination. These receptor sequences come from a man aged 18 to 30 who received the YFV17D yellow fever vaccine. Both conserved end residues are part of each CDR3. Fields, in order: J gene, V gene, clone size, D gene, CDR3 protein, CDR3 DNA. A D gene is named only where the DNA matches it firmly. Clone size is stated in some rows and not others, as once, few, many or a class when expanded.

>TRBJ2-7|TRBV29-1|few|TRBD1
CSVVLTGGWEQYF
TGCAGCGTTGTCTTAACAGGGGGCTGGGAGCAGTACTTC
>TRBJ2-3|TRBV2|many|TRBD2
CASSEETSGITDTQYF
TGTGCCAGCAGTGAGGAGACTAGCGGAATTACAGATACGCAGTATTTT
>TRBJ2-5|TRBV11-2|many|TRBD2
CASSPKGLGGETQYF
TGTGCCAGCAGCCCGAAGGGACTAGGAGGAGAGACCCAGTACTTC
>TRBJ2-2|TRBV6-6|many|.
CASSYPGELFF
TGTGCCAGCAGTTATCCCGGGGAGCTGTTTTTT
>TRBJ2-1|TRBV6-2/TRBV6-3|.|TRBD2
CASTAGGGNEQFF
TGTGCCAGCACAGCGGGGGGGGGGAATGAGCAGTTCTTC
>TRBJ2-3|TRBV6-2/TRBV6-3|.|TRBD2
CASSVPPPGTRSPPDTQYF
TGTGCCAGCAGTGTACCACCTCCGGGGACTAGGTCCCCCCCAGATACGCAGTATTTT
>TRBJ2-5|TRBV4-1|many|.
CASSQSRGSGETQYF
TGCGCCAGCAGCCAATCCCGGGGGAGCGGGGAGACCCAGTACTTC
>TRBJ2-2|TRBV15|many|.
CATSREATFTGELFF
TGTGCCACCAGCAGAGAGGCCACCTTCACCGGGGAGCTGTTTTTT
>TRBJ2-1|TRBV19|.|TRBD1
CASSILGTGSSEQFF
TGTGCCAGTAGTATATTAGGGACAGGGAGTAGTGAGCAGTTCTTC
>TRBJ2-7|TRBV13|.|.
CASSLESSSYEQYF
TGTGCCAGCAGCCTAGAATCCAGCTCCTACGAGCAGTACTTC
>TRBJ2-2|TRBV21-1|few|.
CASSARGPRTGELFF
TGTGCCAGCAGCGCCCGAGGGCCTCGTACCGGGGAGCTGTTTTTT
>TRBJ2-5|TRBV6-1|few|TRBD1
CASSVGQGLKETQYF
TGTGCCAGCAGTGTTGGACAGGGCCTAAAAGAGACCCAGTACTTC
>TRBJ2-2|TRBV11-2|few|.
CASSRLAFGTGELFF
TGTGCCAGCAGTCGCCTAGCTTTTGGCACCGGGGAGCTGTTTTTT
>TRBJ2-2|TRBV9|.|.
CASSDGLNTGELFF
TGTGCCAGCAGCGACGGACTGAACACCGGGGAGCTGTTTTTT
>TRBJ2-1|TRBV29-1|many|.
CSVGPIGGDEQFF
TGCAGCGTTGGCCCCATAGGTGGGGATGAGCAGTTCTTC
>TRBJ1-2|TRBV27|.|.
CASRIGAGANLYGYTF
TGTGCCAGCAGGATTGGTGCAGGAGCCAATCTCTATGGCTACACCTTC
>TRBJ1-2|TRBV2|.|TRBD1
CASRLITGTVNYGYTF
TGTGCCAGCAGATTAATAACCGGGACAGTAAACTATGGCTACACCTTC
>TRBJ2-2|TRBV21-1|.|.
CASSLRSGQGSHTGELFF
TGTGCCAGCAGCCTCCGAAGTGGGCAGGGATCTCACACCGGGGAGCTGTTTTTT
>TRBJ1-1|TRBV6-2/TRBV6-3|few|.
CASSSPSHEAFF
TGTGCCAGCAGTTCCCCCAGCCATGAAGCTTTCTTT
>TRBJ2-7|TRBV7-2|.|TRBD2
CASSHRTSGFYEQYF
TGTGCCAGCAGCCATAGGACTAGCGGGTTCTACGAGCAGTACTTC
>TRBJ1-2|TRBV7-6|many|.
CASSLSDLNGYTF
TGTGCCAGCAGCTTATCTGACTTGAATGGCTACACCTTC
>TRBJ2-3|TRBV2|many|.
CASSDATDTQYF
TGTGCCAGCAGTGACGCCACAGATACGCAGTATTTT
>TRBJ2-6|TRBV9|few|.
CASSVEEGPLSGANVLTF
TGTGCCAGCAGCGTAGAGGAGGGGCCGCTCTCTGGGGCCAACGTCCTGACTTTC
>TRBJ1-6|TRBV9|few|TRBD1
CASSAAAGTEGSPLHF
TGTGCCAGCAGCGCAGCCGCCGGGACAGAAGGGTCACCCCTCCACTTT
>TRBJ1-1|TRBV6-1|few|.
CASSMRTGNTEAFF
TGTGCCAGCAGTATGAGGACGGGGAACACTGAAGCTTTCTTT
>TRBJ2-6|TRBV27|few|TRBD1
CASSQWTGVLGANVLTF
TGTGCCAGCAGCCAGTGGACAGGGGTGTTAGGGGCCAACGTCCTGACTTTC
>TRBJ2-3|TRBV6-5|.|.
CASSYSSTPSTDTQYF
TGTGCCAGCAGTTACTCATCCACTCCTAGCACAGATACGCAGTATTTT
>TRBJ2-1|TRBV5-6|.|TRBD2
CASSLLLAGGAHF
TGTGCCAGCAGCTTGTTGCTAGCGGGGGGGGCCCACTTC
>TRBJ2-5|TRBV29-1|many|TRBD1
CSVELTGGLETQYF
TGCAGCGTTGAACTGACAGGGGGCTTGGAGACCCAGTACTTC
>TRBJ1-1|TRBV14|many|.
CASSPGDNTEAFF
TGTGCCAGCAGCCCGGGAGATAACACTGAAGCTTTCTTT
>TRBJ2-7|TRBV4-3|.|.
CASSQDTSYEQYF
TGCGCCAGCAGCCAAGACACTTCCTACGAGCAGTACTTC
>TRBJ1-1|TRBV7-9|few|.
CASSRGGGQAEAFF
TGTGCCAGCAGCCGGGGAGGGGGGCAGGCTGAAGCTTTCTTT
>TRBJ2-2|TRBV12-3/TRBV12-4|few|.
CASSLGGSGELFF
TGTGCCAGCAGCCTCGGGGGCTCCGGGGAGCTGTTTTTT
>TRBJ2-1|TRBV5-5|many|.
CASSVGDNEQFF
TGTGCCAGCAGCGTCGGGGACAATGAGCAGTTCTTC
>TRBJ1-4|TRBV4-3|many|.
CASSQDGEFNEKLFF
TGCGCCAGCAGCCAAGACGGGGAATTTAATGAAAAACTGTTTTTT
>TRBJ2-1|TRBV5-5|.|.
CAIGPGGQHNEQFF
TGTGCCATCGGCCCCGGGGGACAGCACAATGAGCAGTTCTTC
>TRBJ1-3|TRBV20-1|few|.
CSARDPGPSSGNTIYF
TGCAGTGCTAGAGACCCCGGGCCTTCCTCTGGAAACACCATATATTTT
>TRBJ2-1|TRBV5-1|.|.
CASSPAEYSYNEQFF
TGCGCCAGCAGCCCAGCCGAGTACTCCTACAATGAGCAGTTCTTC
>TRBJ2-1|TRBV12-3/TRBV12-4|many|TRBD1
CASTKDRGIYNEQFF
TGTGCCAGCACCAAGGACAGGGGGATCTACAATGAGCAGTTCTTC
>TRBJ2-3|TRBV5-1|many|.
CASSLGDSLHTDTQYF
TGCGCCAGCAGCTTGGGCGATAGCCTCCACACAGATACGCAGTATTTT
>TRBJ2-7|TRBV20-1|few|TRBD1
CSASWGTGTPQQYF
TGCAGTGCTAGTTGGGGGACAGGGACCCCCCAGCAGTACTTC
>TRBJ1-2|TRBV7-2|many|TRBD1
CASSMGTGTNYGYTF
TGTGCCAGCAGCATGGGGACAGGGACTAACTATGGCTACACCTTC
>TRBJ2-3|TRBV5-4|.|TRBD1
CASSDDRGTDTQYF
TGTGCCAGCAGCGATGACAGGGGAACAGATACGCAGTATTTT
>TRBJ2-5|TRBV27|many|TRBD2
CASSFALGGGQETQYF
TGTGCCAGCAGTTTCGCCTTAGGCGGGGGACAAGAGACCCAGTACTTC
>TRBJ2-3|TRBV6-5|.|TRBD1
CASSPGGEAQYF
TGTGCCAGCAGTCCAGGGGGTGAGGCGCAGTATTTT
>TRBJ2-3|TRBV30|few|.
CAWSVLTSTDTQYF
TGTGCCTGGAGCGTTCTTACTAGCACAGATACGCAGTATTTT
>TRBJ2-1|TRBV19|few|TRBD2
CASSILPSGDSYNEQFF
TGTGCCAGTAGTATCCTTCCTAGCGGGGATTCCTACAATGAGCAGTTCTTC
>TRBJ1-2|TRBV4-3|many|TRBD1
CASSQGTGGIYGYTF
TGCGCCAGCAGCCAAGGGACAGGGGGCATCTATGGCTACACCTTC